This TCR beta chain is from a study of tumor and adjacent non-tumor tissue in lung cancer. Study results and caveats: Top 100 clones took a larger repertoire share in normal lung.

No cell sorting was done before RNA was extracted from the tissue. This non-tumor lung sample came from over 3 cm beyond the tumor edge. About this clonotype itself: As yet, its antigen is unknown. One junction end does not reproduce the germline sequence, and a read error may be involved.

Three rounds of nested PCR, following a modified ARM-PCR protocol, produced the TCRbeta library. TCRdb re-called the multiplex PCR reads through MiXCR, storing one row per CDR3 protein. The sample holds 80,000 to 130,000 distinct CDR3 sequences, 50% to 70% seen once. Germline V gene sequence: CDR1 SGHDT, CDR2 YYEEEE. This CDR3 spans 16 amino acids. The sample comprised distant non-tumor lung tissue. The chain combines TRBV5-6 with TRBJ2-1, with D possibly TRBD1 on 6 matching bases. This sequence was found in a man aged 30 to 45 with non-small cell lung cancer. In nucleotides, the CDR3 is TGTGTCAGTAGCTTCCGTACGACAGGTCACTACAATGAGCAGCTCTTC. Residues: CVSSFRTTGHYNEQLF.